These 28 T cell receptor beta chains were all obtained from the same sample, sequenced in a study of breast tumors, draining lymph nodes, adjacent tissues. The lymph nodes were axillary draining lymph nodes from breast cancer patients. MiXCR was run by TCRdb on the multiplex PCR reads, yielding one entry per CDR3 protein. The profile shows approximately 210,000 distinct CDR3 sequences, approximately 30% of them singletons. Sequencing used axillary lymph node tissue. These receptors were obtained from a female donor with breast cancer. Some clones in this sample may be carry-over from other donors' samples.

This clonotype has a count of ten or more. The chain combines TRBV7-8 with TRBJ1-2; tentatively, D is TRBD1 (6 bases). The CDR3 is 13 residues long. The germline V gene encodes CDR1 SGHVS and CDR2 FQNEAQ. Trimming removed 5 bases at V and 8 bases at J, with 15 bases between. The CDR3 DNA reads TGTGCCAGCAGCGTCGTACAGGGAAGCGGCTACACCTTC. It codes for CASSVVQGSGYTF.

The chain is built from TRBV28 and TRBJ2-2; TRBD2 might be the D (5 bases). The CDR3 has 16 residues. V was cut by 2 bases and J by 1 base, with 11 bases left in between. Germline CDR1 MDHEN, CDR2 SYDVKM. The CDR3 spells CASSLEIGRNTGELFF. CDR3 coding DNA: TGTGCCAGCAGTTTAGAAATTGGGAGGAACACCGGGGAGCTGTTTTTT.

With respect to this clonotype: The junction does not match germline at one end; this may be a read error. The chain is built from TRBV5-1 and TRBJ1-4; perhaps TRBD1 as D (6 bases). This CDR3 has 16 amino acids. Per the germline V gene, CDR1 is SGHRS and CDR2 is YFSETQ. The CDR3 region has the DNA TGCGCCAGCAGCGTGGGTCCGACAGGCAGCAGTGAACAACTGTTTTTT. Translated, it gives CASSVGPTGSSEQLFF. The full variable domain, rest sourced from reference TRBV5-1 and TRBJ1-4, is KAGVTQTPRYLIKTRGQQVTLSCSPISGHRSVSWYQQTPGQGLQFLFEYFSETQRNKGNFPGRFSGRQFSNSRSEMNVSTLELGDSALYLCASSVGPTGSSEQLFFGSGTQLSVL.

The CDR3 DNA is TGTGCTAGAGCGGAGCGGCCCTACAATGAGCAGTTCTTC. Translation gives CARAERPYNEQFF. The gene calls are TRBV15 and TRBJ2-1, with D maybe TRBD2 (5 bases). The CDR3 spans 13 residues. Per the germline V gene, CDR1 is LNHNV and CDR2 is YYDKDF (reference sequence). Supplemented by reference TRBV15 and TRBJ2-1, the full variable domain reads DAMVIQNPRYQVTQFGKPVTLSCSQTLNHNVMYWYQQKSSQAPKLLFHYYDKDFNNEADTPDNFQSRRPNTSFCFLDIRSPGLGDTAMYLCARAERPYNEQFFGPGTRLTVL.

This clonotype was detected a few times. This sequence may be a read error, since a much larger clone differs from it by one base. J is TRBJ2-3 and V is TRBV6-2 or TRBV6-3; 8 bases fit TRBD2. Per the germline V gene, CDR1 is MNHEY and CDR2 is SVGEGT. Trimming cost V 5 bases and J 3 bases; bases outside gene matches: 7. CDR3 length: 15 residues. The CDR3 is CASSRGGRTTDTQYF. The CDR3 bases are TGTGCCAGCAGTCGGGGGGGAAGGACGACAGATACGCAGTATTTT.

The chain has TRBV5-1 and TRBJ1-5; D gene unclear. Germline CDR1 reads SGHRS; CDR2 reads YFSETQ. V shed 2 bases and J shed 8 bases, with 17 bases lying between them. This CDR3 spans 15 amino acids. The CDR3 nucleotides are TGCGCCAGCAGCTTAGAAATAGGAGTGAATGAGCCCCAGCATTTT. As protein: CASSLEIGVNEPQHF.

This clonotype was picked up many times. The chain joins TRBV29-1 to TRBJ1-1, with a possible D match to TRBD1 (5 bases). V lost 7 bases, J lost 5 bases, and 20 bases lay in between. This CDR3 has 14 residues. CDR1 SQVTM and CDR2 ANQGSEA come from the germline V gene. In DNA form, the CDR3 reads TGCAGCGGGCGGACGGGGACCCCAGGAACTGAAGCTTTCTTT. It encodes CSGRTGTPGTEAFF.

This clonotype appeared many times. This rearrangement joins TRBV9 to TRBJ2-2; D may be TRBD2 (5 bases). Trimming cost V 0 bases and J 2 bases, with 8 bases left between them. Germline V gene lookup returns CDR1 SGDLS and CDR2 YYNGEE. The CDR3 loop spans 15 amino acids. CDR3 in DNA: TGTGCCAGCAGCGTAGCCCCGGGAAACACCGGGGAGCTGTTTTTT. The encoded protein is CASSVAPGNTGELFF.

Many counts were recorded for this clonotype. The CDR3 is CASSEAGNEQFF. CDR3 DNA: TGTGCCAGCAGTGAAGCGGGCAATGAGCAGTTCTTC. This sequence joins TRBV6-1 and TRBJ2-1, with unresolved D. Trimming pared 0 bases from V and 6 bases from J, leaving 3 bases between. The CDR3 runs to 12 residues. CDR1 is MNHNS, CDR2 SASEGT, per germline.

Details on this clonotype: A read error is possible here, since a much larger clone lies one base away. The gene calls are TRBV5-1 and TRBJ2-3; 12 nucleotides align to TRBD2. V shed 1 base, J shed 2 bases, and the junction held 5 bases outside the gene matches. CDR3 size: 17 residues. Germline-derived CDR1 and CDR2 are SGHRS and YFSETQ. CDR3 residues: CASSLQTSGSVTDTQYF. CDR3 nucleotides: TGCGCCAGCAGCTTGCAGACTAGCGGGAGCGTCACAGATACGCAGTATTTT. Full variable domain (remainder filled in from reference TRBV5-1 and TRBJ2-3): KAGVTQTPRYLIKTRGQQVTLSCSPISGHRSVSWYQQTPGQGLQFLFEYFSETQRNKGNFPGRFSGRQFSNSRSEMNVSTLELGDSALYLCASSLQTSGSVTDTQYFGPGTRLTVL.

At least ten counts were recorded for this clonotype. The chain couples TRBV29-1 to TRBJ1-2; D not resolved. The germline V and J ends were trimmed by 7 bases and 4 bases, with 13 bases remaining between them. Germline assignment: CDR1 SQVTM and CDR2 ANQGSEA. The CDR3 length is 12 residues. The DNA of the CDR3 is TGCAGCGCCACCGGTCTTGGCTATGGCTACACCTTC. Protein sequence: CSATGLGYGYTF.

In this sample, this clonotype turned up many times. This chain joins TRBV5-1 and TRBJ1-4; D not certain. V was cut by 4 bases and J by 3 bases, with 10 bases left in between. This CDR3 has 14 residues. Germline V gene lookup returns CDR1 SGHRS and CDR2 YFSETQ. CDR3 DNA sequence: TGCGCCAGCAGCCCGGGTACATCTAATGAAAAACTGTTTTTT. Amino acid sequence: CASSPGTSNEKLFF.

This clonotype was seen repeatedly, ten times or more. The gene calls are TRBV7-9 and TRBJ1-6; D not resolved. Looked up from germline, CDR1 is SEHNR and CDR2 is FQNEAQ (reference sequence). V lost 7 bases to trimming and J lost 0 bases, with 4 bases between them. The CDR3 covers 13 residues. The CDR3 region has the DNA TGTGCCAGCACCCACTCCTATAATTCACCCCTCCACTTT. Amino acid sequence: CASTHSYNSPLHF.

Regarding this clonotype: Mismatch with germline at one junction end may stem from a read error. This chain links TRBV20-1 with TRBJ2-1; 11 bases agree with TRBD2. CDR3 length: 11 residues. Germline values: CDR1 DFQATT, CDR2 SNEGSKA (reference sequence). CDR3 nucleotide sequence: TGCAGTACTACCATTAGCGGGAGGGTGTCCTTC. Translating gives CSTTISGRVSF.

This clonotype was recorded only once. The CDR3 DNA reads as TGTGCCAGCAGTGCTAGGGCTGGACTAGCGGGAGGTGAGCAGTTCTTC. It specifies CASSARAGLAGGEQFF. The rearrangement joins TRBV2 to TRBJ2-1, with 14 nucleotides matching TRBD2. The V and J ends lost 4 bases and 9 bases, in that order; junction bases with no gene match: 8. The CDR3 is 16 residues long. Germline lookup yields CDR1 SNHLY and CDR2 FYNNEI.

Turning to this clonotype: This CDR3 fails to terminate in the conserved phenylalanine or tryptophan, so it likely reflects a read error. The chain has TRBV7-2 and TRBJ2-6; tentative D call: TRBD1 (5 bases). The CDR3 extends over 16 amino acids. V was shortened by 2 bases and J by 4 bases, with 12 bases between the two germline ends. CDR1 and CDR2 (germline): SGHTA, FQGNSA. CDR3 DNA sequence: TGTGCCAGCAGCTTATTGGGGCGCATGGGGGCCAACGTCCTGACTCTC. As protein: CASSLLGRMGANVLTL.

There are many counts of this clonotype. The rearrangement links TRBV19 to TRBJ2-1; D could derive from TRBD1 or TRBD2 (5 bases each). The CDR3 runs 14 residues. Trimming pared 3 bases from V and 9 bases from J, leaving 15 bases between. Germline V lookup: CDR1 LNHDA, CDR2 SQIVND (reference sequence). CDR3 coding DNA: TGTGCCAGTAGTATCTCCCCGGGACGGCCTGAGCAGTTCTTC. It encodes CASSISPGRPEQFF.

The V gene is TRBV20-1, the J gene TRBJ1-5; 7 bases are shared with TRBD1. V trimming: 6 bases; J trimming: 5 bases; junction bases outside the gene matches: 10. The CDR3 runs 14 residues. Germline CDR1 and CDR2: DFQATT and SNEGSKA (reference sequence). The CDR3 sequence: CSAVKQGRDQPQHF. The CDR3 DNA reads TGCAGTGCGGTGAAACAGGGGCGAGATCAGCCCCAGCATTTT.

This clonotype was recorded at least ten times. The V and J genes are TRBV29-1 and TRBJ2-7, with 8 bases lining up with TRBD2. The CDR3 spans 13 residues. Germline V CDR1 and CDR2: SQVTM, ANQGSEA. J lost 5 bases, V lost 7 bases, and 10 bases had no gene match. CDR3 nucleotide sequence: TGCAGCGCTCAAGCGGGAGTATGGAACGAGCAGTACTTC. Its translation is CSAQAGVWNEQYF.

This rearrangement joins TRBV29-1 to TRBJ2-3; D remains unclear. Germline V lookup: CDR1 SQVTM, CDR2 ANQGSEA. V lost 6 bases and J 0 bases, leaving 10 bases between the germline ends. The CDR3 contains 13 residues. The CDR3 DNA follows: TGCAGCGTAGTGGGGTTTAGCACAGATACGCAGTATTTT. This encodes CSVVGFSTDTQYF.

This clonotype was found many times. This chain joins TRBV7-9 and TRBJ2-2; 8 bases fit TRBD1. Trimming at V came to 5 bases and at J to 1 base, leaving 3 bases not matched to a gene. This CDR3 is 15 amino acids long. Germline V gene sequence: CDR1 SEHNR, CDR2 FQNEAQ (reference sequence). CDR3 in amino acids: CASSTTGENTGELFF. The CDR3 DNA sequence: TGTGCCAGCAGCACGACAGGGGAGAACACCGGGGAGCTGTTTTTT.

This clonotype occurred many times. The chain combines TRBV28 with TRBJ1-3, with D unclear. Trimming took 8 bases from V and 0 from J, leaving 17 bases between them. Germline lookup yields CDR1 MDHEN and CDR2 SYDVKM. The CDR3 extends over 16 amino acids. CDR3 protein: CASESVPRRSGNTIYF. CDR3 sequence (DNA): TGTGCCAGCGAGTCCGTCCCTCGCCGCTCTGGAAACACCATATATTTT. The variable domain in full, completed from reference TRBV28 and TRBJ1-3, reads DVKVTQSSRYLVKRTGEKVFLECVQDMDHENMFWYRQDPGLGLRLIYFSYDVKMKEKGDIPEGYSVSREKKERFSLILESASTNQTSMYLCASESVPRRSGNTIYFGEGSWLTVV.

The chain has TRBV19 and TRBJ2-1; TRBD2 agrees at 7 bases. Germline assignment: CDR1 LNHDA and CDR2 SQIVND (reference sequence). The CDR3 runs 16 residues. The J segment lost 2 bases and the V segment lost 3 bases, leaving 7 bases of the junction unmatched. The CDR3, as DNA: TGTGCCAGTAGTATTGGTGGACTAGATACCTACAATGAGCAGTTCTTC. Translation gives CASSIGGLDTYNEQFF.

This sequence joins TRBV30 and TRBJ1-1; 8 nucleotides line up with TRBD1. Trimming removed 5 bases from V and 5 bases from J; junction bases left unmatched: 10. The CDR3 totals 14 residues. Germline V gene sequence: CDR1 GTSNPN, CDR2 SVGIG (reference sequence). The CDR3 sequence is CAWSRDRRGTEAFF. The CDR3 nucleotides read TGTGCCTGGTCAAGGGACAGGCGTGGTACTGAAGCTTTCTTT.

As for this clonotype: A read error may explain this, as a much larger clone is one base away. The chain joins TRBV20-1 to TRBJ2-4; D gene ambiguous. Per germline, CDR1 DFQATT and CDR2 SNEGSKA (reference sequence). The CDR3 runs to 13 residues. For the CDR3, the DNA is TGCAGTGTCCCAAGGAATTCCAAAAACAGTCAGTACTTC. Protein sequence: CSVPRNSKNSQYF.

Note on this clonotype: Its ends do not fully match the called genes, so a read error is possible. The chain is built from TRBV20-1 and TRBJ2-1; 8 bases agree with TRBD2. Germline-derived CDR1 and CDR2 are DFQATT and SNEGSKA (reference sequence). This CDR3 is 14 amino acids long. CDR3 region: CSATTSGPYTEQFF. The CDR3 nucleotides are TGCAGTGCTACCACTAGCGGACCTTACACTGAGCAGTTCTTC.

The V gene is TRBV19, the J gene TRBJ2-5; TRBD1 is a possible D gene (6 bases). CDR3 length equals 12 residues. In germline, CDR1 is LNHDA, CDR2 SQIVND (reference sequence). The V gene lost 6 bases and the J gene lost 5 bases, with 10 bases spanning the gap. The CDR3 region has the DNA TGTGCCAGTAGGCCGAGGGGGGAGACCCAGTACTTC. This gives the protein CASRPRGETQYF.

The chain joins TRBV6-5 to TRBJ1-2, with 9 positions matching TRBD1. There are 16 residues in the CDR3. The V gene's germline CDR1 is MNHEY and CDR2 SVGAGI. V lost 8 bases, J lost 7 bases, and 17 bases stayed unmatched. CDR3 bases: TGTGCCAGCGGTCTACTACCGGGACAGGGAACGGGTGGCTACACCTTC. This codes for CASGLLPGQGTGGYTF.